This T cell receptor (beta chain) was profiled in a study of molecular identifiers for immune sequencing clone quantification. Notes on the study in general: Researchers reportedly could pick up spiked Jurkat TCR RNA from one cell mixed into about 1 million naive cells.

Sorting recovered naive CD8 T cells on a CD8+CD4-CCR7+CD45RA+ profile. The CDR3 is 14 amino acids. The germline V and J ends were trimmed by 5 bases and 4 bases, with 11 bases remaining between them. This clonotype was detected ten times or more. The antigen remains undetermined. A single record per CDR3 protein comes from TCRdb applying MiXCR to the PCR reads. The data contain over 85,000 distinct CDR3 sequences, about 23% of them singletons. V and J are TRBV12-3 or TRBV12-4 and TRBJ2-2; D is undetermined. The sequence derives from a human donor in good health. Some libraries in this study had Jurkat cell RNA spiked in. Sequenced: naive CD8+ T cells from blood, with Jurkat cell RNA spiked in. Subset specified: FACS-sorted CD8+CD4-CCR7+CD45RA+ naive T cells. The CDR3 nucleotides read TGTGCCAGCAGTCCCCCCGGAGCCACCGGGGAGCTGTTTTTT. It encodes CASSPPGATGELFF.